The 10 T cell receptor beta chains listed next were all sequenced from one sample in a study of CD8 T cells in Susac syndrome. RNA in amounts of roughly 0.45 to 1 ug was reverse transcribed with random hexamers. Each CDR3 protein is one row after TCRdb ran MiXCR on the immunoSEQ multiplex PCR reads. The sample lists about 280,000 distinct CDR3 sequences, 70% to 90% occurring once. The sample taken for sequencing was CD8+ T cells from PBMCs. These receptors all come from a human donor with multiple sclerosis.

This clonotype was recorded at least ten times. In nucleotides, the CDR3 is TGTGCCAGCAGCCAGGGCTACGAGCAGTACTTC. Amino acids: CASSQGYEQYF. The V call is TRBV14, the J call TRBJ2-7; no reliable D call. Per germline, CDR1 SGHDN and CDR2 FVKESK. This CDR3 spans 11 amino acids. Trimming pared 3 bases from V and 3 bases from J, leaving 3 bases between.

The chain joins TRBV27 to TRBJ1-1, with D unresolved. V shed 5 bases and J shed 1 base, with 5 bases lying between them. The germline CDR1 and CDR2 sequences are MNHEY and SMNVEV (reference sequence). This CDR3 is 12 amino acids long. CDR3 in DNA: TGTGCCAGCAGTAAGGGGAACACTGAAGCTTTCTTT. Amino acids: CASSKGNTEAFF.

This chain connects TRBV28 to TRBJ1-3, with a possible D match to TRBD1 (6 bases). Germline V CDR1 and CDR2: MDHEN, SYDVKM. With 6 bases removed from V and 3 bases from J, the gap between germline ends came to 12 bases. The CDR3 is 14 residues long. The CDR3 DNA sequence: TGTGCCAGCAGACCGGTAGGGGGTGGAAACACCATATATTTT. Translated, it gives CASRPVGGGNTIYF.

This clonotype was found once. The chain employs TRBV5-5 and TRBJ1-1; D unclear. V was clipped by 3 bases and J by 11 bases, with 32 bases between them. The CDR3 has 18 amino acids. Germline V gene data show CDR1 as SGHKS and CDR2 as YYEKEE (reference sequence). The DNA for the CDR3 is TGTGCCAGCAGCTGGATGAGGATGGTCCACTGTCCCCGATGTAGGGCTTTCTTT. Protein sequence: CASSWMRMVHCPRCRAFF.

The chain is built from TRBV7-9 and TRBJ1-2, with D hard to call. The V end lost 1 base, the J end lost 5 bases, and 17 bases lay between the germline ends. In germline, CDR1 is SEHNR, CDR2 FQNEAQ (reference sequence). This CDR3 is 16 amino acids long. The CDR3 reads CASSLVRGRGEYGYTF. CDR3 DNA: TGTGCCAGCAGCTTAGTTCGAGGGCGAGGAGAATATGGCTACACCTTC.

J is TRBJ2-1 and V is TRBV30; D unresolved. Trimming took 2 bases from V and 2 from J, leaving 7 bases between them. Germline V gene sequence: CDR1 GTSNPN, CDR2 SVGIG (reference sequence). CDR3 length: 13 residues. The CDR3 here is CAWSSGTYNEQFF. CDR3 coding DNA: TGTGCCTGGAGTTCCGGTACCTACAATGAGCAGTTCTTC.

The chain links TRBV7-9 to TRBJ2-3, with D perhaps given as TRBD1 or TRBD2 (5 bases each). CDR1 and CDR2 from the germline V gene are SEHNR and FQNEAQ (reference sequence). The CDR3 consists of 15 residues. The V and J ends lost 4 bases and 5 bases respectively, with 16 bases between them. The chain's CDR3 is CASSSPRDRKDTQYF. The CDR3 bases are TGTGCCAGCAGCTCACCGAGGGACCGAAAAGATACGCAGTATTTT.

This chain uses TRBV10-3 with TRBJ2-5, with 8 bases lining up with TRBD1. Germline V lookup: CDR1 ENHRY, CDR2 SYGVKD. After removal of 3 bases from V and 5 bases from J, the junction contained 5 bases not matched to a gene. The CDR3 runs to 14 residues. Here the CDR3 DNA reads TGTGCCATCAGTGATGGACAGGGTCAGGAGACCCAGTACTTC. Translated: CAISDGQGQETQYF.

V is TRBV18 and J is TRBJ1-3, with D tentatively TRBD1 (6 bases). V shed 0 bases and J shed 2 bases, with 17 bases lying between them. The CDR3 is 18 amino acids. CDR1 is KGHSH, CDR2 LQKENI, per germline. CDR3 sequence reads: CASSPPTFGGKAGNTIYF. For the CDR3, the DNA is TGTGCCAGCTCACCACCGACCTTCGGGGGCAAGGCTGGAAACACCATATATTTT.

The genes are TRBV2 and TRBJ2-1; possible D gene TRBD2, 6 bases. The V and J ends lost 2 bases and 12 bases respectively, with 17 bases between them. The CDR3 length is 14 residues. Germline assignment: CDR1 SNHLY and CDR2 FYNNEI. The CDR3 protein is CASSEKVSGARQFF. The CDR3 region has the DNA TGTGCCAGCAGTGAAAAAGTTTCGGGAGCACGGCAGTTCTTC.